Listed below are T cell receptor beta chains from one sample, sequenced in a study of T cell responses to AZD1222 COVID-19 vaccine. Some clones are missing from TCRdb's copy, which holds only in-frame ones; the method was immunoSEQ multiplex PCR. Of about 180,000 clones detected, about 86% appear once; the ten largest clones hold roughly 7.7%. The source material was peripheral blood, sampled on day 0 of AZD1222 vaccination. The receptors originated from an adult in good health. Both conserved end residues are part of each CDR3. The D gene is left open where the match is weak. Only some rows state a clone size, as once, few, many or a class for expanded clones.

J: TRBJ1-4; V: TRBV6-5; D: -; size: -; CDR3: CASSFGRTNEKLFF; DNA: TGTGCCAGCAGTTTTGGGAGGACTAATGAAAAACTGTTTTTT
J: TRBJ2-5; V: TRBV6-1; D: -; size: -; CDR3: CASSEWGESGGGSETQYF; DNA: TGTGCCAGCAGTGAATGGGGGGAGTCCGGGGGCGGTTCGGAGACCCAGTACTTC
J: TRBJ2-2; V: TRBV2; D: -; size: -; CDR3: CASSLLNTGELFF; DNA: TGTGCCAGCAGCCTACTCAACACCGGGGAGCTGTTTTTT
J: TRBJ1-2; V: TRBV7-2; D: TRBD1; size: few; CDR3: CASSLEVQGDVYGYTF; DNA: TGTGCCAGCAGCTTAGAGGTACAGGGGGATGTCTATGGCTACACCTTC
J: TRBJ1-4; V: TRBV11-2; D: TRBD1; size: -; CDR3: CASSPHAGGEYDEKLFF; DNA: TGTGCCAGCAGCCCCCACGCAGGGGGAGAATACGATGAAAAACTGTTTTTT
J: TRBJ1-1; V: TRBV4-2; D: -; size: -; CDR3: CASSQEEALNTEAFF; DNA: TGTGCCAGCAGCCAAGAGGAAGCCTTGAACACTGAAGCTTTCTTT
J: TRBJ1-1; V: TRBV20-1; D: -; size: -; CDR3: CSASRGTGTEAFF; DNA: TGCAGTGCTAGTAGAGGGACGGGGACTGAAGCTTTCTTT
J: TRBJ2-3; V: TRBV7-3; D: -; size: -; CDR3: CASSLGSADTQYF; DNA: TGTGCCAGCAGCTTGGGATCAGCAGATACGCAGTATTTT
J: TRBJ2-7; V: TRBV21-1; D: -; size: -; CDR3: CASSHATAYEQYF; DNA: TGTGCCAGCAGCCATGCGACCGCGTACGAGCAGTACTTC
J: TRBJ1-4; V: TRBV10-1; D: -; size: medium-sized; CDR3: CASSINRLGEKLFF; DNA: TGCGCCAGCAGTATCAACCGACTGGGGGAAAAACTGTTTTTT
J: TRBJ2-7; V: TRBV2; D: -; size: -; CDR3: CATTGAGEQYF; DNA: TGTGCCACGACAGGTGCGGGCGAGCAGTACTTC
J: TRBJ1-2; V: TRBV6-2/TRBV6-3; D: -; size: -; CDR3: CASSKQENYGYTF; DNA: TGTGCCAGCAGCAAACAAGAGAACTATGGCTACACCTTC
J: TRBJ2-1; V: TRBV5-1; D: TRBD1; size: -; CDR3: CASRDRGYNEQFF; DNA: TGCGCCAGCAGGGACAGGGGTTACAATGAGCAGTTCTTC
J: TRBJ2-5; V: TRBV2; D: -; size: -; CDR3: CASRPQGGGETQYF; DNA: TGTGCCAGCAGGCCTCAGGGGGGCGGGGAGACCCAGTACTTC
J: TRBJ1-1; V: TRBV2; D: -; size: -; CDR3: CASTHRAGAEAFF; DNA: TGTGCCAGCACCCACAGGGCTGGTGCTGAAGCTTTCTTT
J: TRBJ2-7; V: TRBV30; D: TRBD2; size: -; CDR3: CAWSEGLAVSYEQYF; DNA: TGTGCCTGGAGTGAGGGACTAGCGGTATCCTACGAGCAGTACTTC
J: TRBJ2-5; V: TRBV5-1; D: TRBD2; size: -; CDR3: CASSWEGETQYF; DNA: TGCGCCAGCAGCTGGGAGGGGGAGACCCAGTACTTC
J: TRBJ2-1; V: TRBV5-4; D: -; size: -; CDR3: CASSLIGGNEQFF; DNA: TGTGCCAGCAGCTTAATAGGGGGCAATGAGCAGTTCTTC
J: TRBJ2-1; V: TRBV2; D: TRBD2; size: -; CDR3: CASGSTSGGREQFF; DNA: TGTGCCAGCGGGTCCACTAGCGGGGGCCGTGAGCAGTTCTTC
J: TRBJ1-3; V: TRBV11-2; D: -; size: few; CDR3: CASSSEAFGPRDTIYF; DNA: TGTGCCAGCAGCTCCGAAGCATTTGGTCCCCGCGACACCATATATTTT
J: TRBJ2-2; V: TRBV4-2; D: TRBD1; size: once; CDR3: CASSHPTRGSGTGELFF; DNA: TGTGCCAGCAGCCACCCCACCAGGGGGAGTGGCACCGGGGAGCTGTTTTTT
J: TRBJ2-3; V: TRBV7-2; D: -; size: -; CDR3: CASSEGLTYSDTQYF; DNA: TGTGCCAGCAGCGAAGGACTAACCTACTCAGATACGCAGTATTTT
J: TRBJ2-2; V: TRBV2; D: TRBD1; size: -; CDR3: CASRQGAVDTGELFF; DNA: TGTGCCAGCAGACAGGGGGCAGTGGACACCGGGGAGCTGTTTTTT
J: TRBJ2-7; V: TRBV14; D: -; size: -; CDR3: CASSRRGVYEQYF; DNA: TGTGCCAGCAGCCGGAGAGGGGTCTACGAGCAGTACTTC
J: TRBJ2-1; V: TRBV19; D: -; size: -; CDR3: CASSSDRSSYNEQFF; DNA: TGTGCCAGTAGTTCTGACAGGAGCTCCTACAATGAGCAGTTCTTC
J: TRBJ2-1; V: TRBV5-1; D: TRBD1; size: -; CDR3: CASSEGASSYNEQFF; DNA: TGCGCCAGCAGCGAGGGGGCGAGTTCCTACAATGAGCAGTTCTTC
J: TRBJ2-5; V: TRBV4-1; D: -; size: -; CDR3: CASSQSFPETQYF; DNA: TGCGCCAGCAGCCAATCCTTCCCTGAGACCCAGTACTTC
J: TRBJ1-3; V: TRBV19; D: -; size: -; CDR3: CATTQQGIPGNTIYF; DNA: TGTGCCACGACCCAGCAGGGGATACCCGGAAACACCATATATTTT
J: TRBJ1-6; V: TRBV12-3/TRBV12-4; D: -; size: -; CDR3: CASSLAPNSPLHF; DNA: TGTGCCAGCAGTTTAGCGCCTAATTCACCCCTCCACTTT
J: TRBJ2-7; V: TRBV28; D: -; size: -; CDR3: CASSPPREYVDEQYF; DNA: TGTGCCAGCAGTCCTCCCCGGGAGTATGTGGACGAGCAGTACTTC
J: TRBJ1-1; V: TRBV30; D: -; size: -; CDR3: CAWSPRANVLMNTEAFF; DNA: TGTGCCTGGAGTCCCAGGGCCAACGTTCTAATGAACACTGAAGCTTTCTTT
J: TRBJ2-7; V: TRBV28; D: TRBD1; size: -; CDR3: CASSFHKTGAPVEQYF; DNA: TGTGCCAGCAGTTTCCATAAGACAGGGGCCCCTGTGGAGCAGTACTTC
J: TRBJ1-4; V: TRBV2; D: -; size: -; CDR3: CASGKGMSEEKLFF; DNA: TGTGCCAGCGGGAAGGGTATGAGTGAGGAAAAACTGTTTTTT
J: TRBJ1-5; V: TRBV2; D: -; size: -; CDR3: CASSLESSGNQPQHF; DNA: TGTGCCAGCAGCTTGGAGTCGTCGGGCAATCAGCCCCAGCATTTT
J: TRBJ2-2; V: TRBV3-1/TRBV3-2; D: -; size: -; CDR3: CASSQIRDPLAGELFF; DNA: TGTGCCAGCAGCCAAATACGAGACCCCCTCGCCGGGGAGCTGTTTTTT
J: TRBJ1-1; V: TRBV18; D: -; size: few; CDR3: CASSPSVDTEAFF; DNA: TGTGCCAGCTCACCATCGGTGGACACTGAAGCTTTCTTT
J: TRBJ1-1; V: TRBV2; D: -; size: -; CDR3: CASRIAGSLNTEAFF; DNA: TGTGCCAGCAGGATTGCAGGGTCCCTGAACACTGAAGCTTTCTTT
J: TRBJ2-6; V: TRBV4-1; D: -; size: -; CDR3: CATGPSGANVLTF; DNA: TGCGCCACCGGGCCATCTGGGGCCAACGTCCTGACTTTC
J: TRBJ2-6; V: TRBV11-2; D: -; size: -; CDR3: CASSHNGWSPLSGANVLTF; DNA: TGTGCCAGCAGCCATAACGGGTGGTCCCCTCTCTCTGGGGCCAACGTCCTGACTTTC
J: TRBJ2-5; V: TRBV11-3; D: -; size: -; CDR3: CASSRAGTQETQYF; DNA: TGTGCCAGCAGCAGGGCCGGGACACAAGAGACCCAGTACTTC
J: TRBJ2-5; V: TRBV19; D: -; size: -; CDR3: CASSPQGRETQYF; DNA: TGTGCCAGTAGTCCACAGGGACGGGAGACCCAGTACTTC